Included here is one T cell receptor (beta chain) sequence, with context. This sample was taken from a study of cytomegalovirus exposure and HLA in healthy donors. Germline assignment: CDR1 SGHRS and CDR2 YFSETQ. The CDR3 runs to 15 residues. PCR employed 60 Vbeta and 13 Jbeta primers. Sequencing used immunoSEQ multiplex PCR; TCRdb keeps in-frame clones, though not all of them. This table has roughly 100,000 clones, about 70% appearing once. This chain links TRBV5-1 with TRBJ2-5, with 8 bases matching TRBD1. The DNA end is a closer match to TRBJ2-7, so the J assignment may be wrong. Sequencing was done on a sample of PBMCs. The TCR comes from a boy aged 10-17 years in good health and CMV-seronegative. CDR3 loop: CASSLQGTGDYEQYF. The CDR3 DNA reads TGCGCCAGCAGCTTGCAGGGGACAGGAGACTACGAGCAGTACTTC.